These 19 T cell receptor beta chains originate from one sample sequenced in a study of blood T cell repertoires in COVID-19. Method: immunoSEQ multiplex PCR; TCRdb's copy keeps in-frame clones and lacks some. Of some 200,000 clones detected, roughly 90% appear once; the ten largest clones hold 2% to 2.5%. Input material: PBMCs or T cells enriched from blood (not recorded which). The receptors were gathered from a woman younger than 45 who had recovered from COVID-19.

The genes are TRBV10-1 and TRBJ1-2, with 11 bases identical to TRBD1. CDR3 length equals 14 residues. Germline-derived CDR1 and CDR2 are WNHNN and SYGVQD (reference sequence). The V segment lost 5 bases and the J segment 2 bases; nucleotides outside the gene matches: 1. This CDR3 reads CASSRTGGNYGYTF. CDR3 in DNA: TGCGCCAGCAGTAGGACAGGGGGCAACTATGGCTACACCTTC.

This chain uses TRBV6-5 with TRBJ1-2; TRBD1 agrees at 7 bases. Germline values: CDR1 MNHEY, CDR2 SVGAGI. The CDR3 extends over 15 amino acids. The V and J ends lost 5 bases and 3 bases, in that order; junction bases with no gene match: 9. The CDR3 sequence: CASSTQGRRDYGYTF. The CDR3 DNA is TGTGCCAGCAGTACACAGGGGAGGAGGGACTATGGCTACACCTTC.

The CDR3 loop reads CASSFEGGDGYTF. DNA of the CDR3: TGTGCCAGCAGCTTTGAGGGTGGCGATGGCTACACCTTC. V usage is TRBV7-3 and J usage is TRBJ1-2; unclear D gene. The V and J ends lost 3 bases and 6 bases respectively, with 11 bases between them. CDR3 length: 13 amino acids. Per the germline V gene, CDR1 is SGHTA and CDR2 is FQGTGA.

V usage is TRBV19 and J usage is TRBJ2-3; D is possibly TRBD1 (5 bases). V was shortened by 4 bases and J by 9 bases, with 14 bases between the two germline ends. CDR1 and CDR2 from the germline V gene are LNHDA and SQIVND (reference sequence). This CDR3 region has 13 residues. The CDR3 nucleotides are TGTGCCAGTAGTACCCGACAGAAGGAGACGCAGTATTTT. Translation: CASSTRQKETQYF.

The chain is built from TRBV7-8 and TRBJ2-1; 10 bases fit TRBD2. The CDR3 length is 18 residues. CDR1 and CDR2 (germline): SGHVS, FQNEAQ. J gave up 2 bases and V 2 bases, and 9 bases lay outside the gene matches. In nucleotides, the CDR3 is TGTGCCAGCAGCTTAACCAGCGGGAGGGCCGCCGCCTACAATGAGCAGTTCTTC. It translates to CASSLTSGRAAAYNEQFF.

In its sample, this clone was seen a few times. This rearrangement joins TRBV6-1 to TRBJ1-2; the match to TRBD1 covers 8 bases. V shed 2 bases, J shed 7 bases, and the junction held 12 bases outside the gene matches. Germline assignment: CDR1 MNHNS and CDR2 SASEGT. The CDR3 consists of 16 residues. CDR3 DNA sequence: TGTGCCAGCAGTGAATGGACAGGGAGGACATTTCGTGGCTACACCTTC. It encodes CASSEWTGRTFRGYTF.

The chain is built from TRBV18 and TRBJ1-6; no clear D. The germline CDR1 and CDR2 sequences are KGHSH and LQKENI. This CDR3 spans 14 amino acids. V lost 4 bases, J lost 7 bases, and 11 bases lay in between. The CDR3 protein is CASSQAGFNSPLHF. The CDR3 DNA reads as TGTGCCAGCTCACAAGCGGGCTTCAATTCACCCCTCCACTTT. The whole variable domain, remainder taken from reference TRBV18 and TRBJ1-6, is NAGVMQNPRHLVRRRGQEARLRCSPMKGHSHVYWYRQLPEEGLKFMVYLQKENIIDESGMPKERFSAEFPKEGPSILRIQQVVRGDSAAYFCASSQAGFNSPLHFGNGTRLTVT.

For the CDR3, the DNA is TGTGCCAGCAGCTCGGGACTAGCGGGGGGCAGGGCCAAAAACATTCAGTACTTC. Residues: CASSSGLAGGRAKNIQYF. V gene TRBV5-4 combines with J gene TRBJ2-4; 15 nucleotides align to TRBD2. Germline CDR1 SGHNT, CDR2 YYREEE (reference sequence). V shed 3 bases, J shed 1 base, and the junction held 5 bases outside the gene matches. The CDR3 is made up of 18 amino acids.

The chain uses TRBV21-1 and TRBJ2-4; TRBD2, as called in the table, went unchecked against the DNA. TRBV21-1 is given as a pseudogene. The CDR3 covers 19 residues. The DNA for the CDR3 is TGTGCCAGCAGCAAGGAGGGACTAGCGGGAGTAAACCCCAAAAACATTCAGTACTTC. Translated, it gives CASSKEGLAGVNPKNIQYF.

The rearrangement links TRBV6-6 to TRBJ2-1; tentative D call: TRBD1 (5 bases). Germline CDR1 is MNHNY and CDR2 is SVGAGI (reference sequence). The V end lost 6 bases, the J end lost 10 bases, and 16 bases lay between the germline ends. The CDR3 is 13 amino acids. The CDR3 here is CASRQDGGGEQFF. As DNA, the CDR3 is TGTGCCAGCAGACAGGACGGTGGCGGAGAGCAGTTCTTC.

This clone was seen just once. J is TRBJ2-7 and V is TRBV7-2, with D maybe TRBD2 (5 bases). The CDR3 is 14 amino acids. V lost 5 bases, J lost 6 bases, and 17 bases lay in between. The germline gives CDR1 SGHTA, CDR2 FQGNSA. The CDR3 region has the DNA TGTGCCAGCAGCCCGCTCGGAGCGGAAGTCGAGCAGTACTTC. Its protein is CASSPLGAEVEQYF.

CDR3 loop: CASSQGGTGSSEKLFF. The CDR3 region has the DNA TGCGCCAGCAGCCAAGGTGGGACAGGGTCAAGCGAAAAACTGTTTTTT. This chain connects TRBV4-1 to TRBJ1-4; 9 nucleotides align to TRBD1. This CDR3 region has 16 residues. Germline CDR1 is MGHRA and CDR2 is YSYEKL. V lost 1 base, J lost 8 bases, and 8 bases stayed unmatched.

J is TRBJ2-5 and V is TRBV9; 14 bases map to TRBD2. This CDR3 comprises 16 residues. The germline V gene encodes CDR1 SGDLS and CDR2 YYNGEE. Trimming took 4 bases from V and 0 from J; bases not matched to a gene: 2. The CDR3 DNA is TGTGCCAGCAGCAGGACTAGCGGGGGGTACCAAGAGACCCAGTACTTC. Its translation is CASSRTSGGYQETQYF.

The V gene is TRBV10-3, the J gene TRBJ1-1, with D perhaps matching TRBD1 (6 bases). The CDR3 is 12 amino acids. CDR1 and CDR2 from the germline V gene are ENHRY and SYGVKD. V was trimmed by 4 bases and J by 7 bases, leaving 10 bases between them. This chain's CDR3 is CAISGHRVEAFF. DNA for the CDR3: TGTGCCATCAGTGGACACAGGGTTGAAGCTTTCTTT.

This clone was found a few times. The J gene is TRBJ1-6, the V gene TRBV7-2; D is ambiguous. The CDR3 covers 16 residues. Germline values: CDR1 SGHTA, CDR2 FQGNSA. The V and J ends lost 5 bases and 7 bases respectively, with 18 bases between them. DNA of the CDR3: TGTGCCAGCAGCCCCCCGGGTCGGGAGGGAAATTCACCCCTCCACTTT. Protein: CASSPPGREGNSPLHF. The variable domain in full, with the rest retrieved from reference TRBV7-2 and TRBJ1-6, is GAGVSQSPSNKVTEKGKDVELRCDPISGHTALYWYRQSLGQGLEFLIYFQGNSAPDKSGLPSDRFSAERTGGSVSTLTIQRTQQEDSAVYLCASSPPGREGNSPLHFGNGTRLTVT.

The chain carries TRBV9 and TRBJ2-3; 9 positions agree with TRBD1. The germline CDR1 and CDR2 sequences are SGDLS and YYNGEE. The trim removed 3 bases at V and 3 bases at J, leaving 5 bases unmatched. This CDR3 has 15 amino acids. CDR3 nucleotide sequence: TGTGCCAGCAGCGCGGACAGGGGAGGTACAGATACGCAGTATTTT. Translated: CASSADRGGTDTQYF.

CDR3 protein: CASSLVGTGLNTEAFF. Here the CDR3 DNA reads TGTGCCAGCAGCTTGGTGGGGACTGGGCTGAACACTGAAGCTTTCTTT. The V call is TRBV5-5, the J call TRBJ1-1, with D maybe TRBD1 (5 bases). The germline gives CDR1 SGHKS, CDR2 YYEKEE (reference sequence). This CDR3 is 16 amino acids long. V dropped 0 bases and J dropped 0 bases, with 12 bases sitting between them.

V gene TRBV28 combines with J gene TRBJ1-4, with D hard to call. The CDR3 runs to 15 residues. Germline V CDR1 and CDR2: MDHEN, SYDVKM. V shed 8 bases and J shed 6 bases, with 19 bases lying between them. CDR3 sequence reads: CASAVGGREYEKLFF. In DNA form, the CDR3 reads TGTGCCAGCGCCGTGGGTGGAAGGGAGTATGAAAAACTGTTTTTT. The full variable domain, in which reference TRBV28 and TRBJ1-4 provide the parts outside the CDR3, is DVKVTQSSRYLVKRTGEKVFLECVQDMDHENMFWYRQDPGLGLRLIYFSYDVKMKEKGDIPEGYSVSREKKERFSLILESASTNQTSMYLCASAVGGREYEKLFFGSGTQLSVL.

The chain combines TRBV7-3 with TRBJ1-2; the match to TRBD1 covers 8 bases. Germline V gives CDR1 SGHTA, CDR2 FQGTGA. Trimming took 2 bases from V and 8 from J; bases not matched to a gene: 4. The CDR3 consists of 13 residues. CDR3: CASSLSGGGGYTF. The CDR3 DNA reads TGTGCCAGCAGCTTATCAGGGGGCGGAGGCTACACCTTC. Together with reference TRBV7-3 and TRBJ1-2, the CDR3 gives the full variable domain: GAGVSQTPSNKVTEKGKYVELRCDPISGHTALYWYRQSLGQGPEFLIYFQGTGAADDSGLPNDRFFAVRPEGSVSTLKIQRTERGDSAVYLCASSLSGGGGYTFGSGTRLTVV.